Listed here are 24 T cell receptor beta chains from one sample, sequenced in a study of CD8+ T cells in alopecia areata. Reverse transcription of extracted RNA yielded cDNA, which provided the sequencing template. TCRdb keeps only in-frame clones here, not all; method: immunoSEQ multiplex PCR. The sample holds 110,000 to 150,000 clones, roughly 60% seen once. Source material: CD8+ T cells sorted from blood. The receptors come from a human donor in good health.

The J gene is TRBJ2-3, the V gene TRBV5-6; a possible D gene is TRBD1 (5 bases). CDR1 and CDR2 (germline): SGHDT, YYEEEE. The ends were cut back, 4 bases at V and 6 bases at J, with 12 bases in the middle. This CDR3 has 13 amino acids. CDR3 bases: TGTGCCAGCAGCGTACTACCAGGGGATACGCAGTATTTT. Its translation is CASSVLPGDTQYF.

The genes are TRBV9 and TRBJ2-3; 10 bases are a match to TRBD2. This CDR3 has 16 residues. The V gene's germline CDR1 is SGDLS and CDR2 YYNGEE. J gave up 5 bases and V 3 bases, and 9 bases lay outside the gene matches. CDR3 DNA: TGTGCCAGCAGCGCCCTCCTAGCGGGAGTCAAAGATACGCAGTATTTT. Amino acid sequence: CASSALLAGVKDTQYF.

This sequence joins TRBV29-1 and TRBJ2-2; D call uncertain. The CDR3 loop spans 11 amino acids. V lost 7 bases to trimming and J lost 3 bases, with 6 bases between them. Germline assignment: CDR1 SQVTM and CDR2 ANQGSEA. CDR3 in DNA: TGCAGCGCCACCTACACCGGGGAGCTGTTTTTT. Encoded protein: CSATYTGELFF.

This clone was recorded once. DNA for the CDR3: TGTGCCAGCAGTTGCTGCGACAGGACCAACTATGGCTACACCTTC. Translation: CASSCCDRTNYGYTF. V and J are TRBV6-5 and TRBJ1-2, with a possible D match to TRBD1 (6 bases). CDR1 and CDR2 from the germline V gene are MNHEY and SVGAGI. Trimming cost V 4 bases and J 2 bases, with 14 bases left between them. CDR3 length: 15 amino acids.

This clone was found once. The CDR3 reads CSVVRPNTGELFF. The CDR3 nucleotides are TGCAGCGTTGTTCGGCCGAACACCGGGGAGCTGTTTTTT. The rearrangement uses TRBV29-1 and TRBJ2-2; D is undetermined. This CDR3 has 13 residues. Germline CDR1 is SQVTM and CDR2 is ANQGSEA. V lost 4 bases to trimming and J lost 0 bases, with 6 bases between them.

The genes are TRBV2 and TRBJ2-1; D is possibly TRBD2 (5 bases). Between the trimmed V and J ends, which lost 7 bases and 1 base, there was a span of 11 bases. This CDR3 comprises 14 residues. The germline V gene has CDR1 SNHLY and CDR2 FYNNEI. CDR3 coding DNA: TGTGCCAGCACCCCCGGGATATCCTACAATGAGCAGTTCTTC. Translating gives CASTPGISYNEQFF.

The chain recombines TRBV29-1 with TRBJ2-7; no firm D call. CDR1 is SQVTM, CDR2 ANQGSEA, per germline. Trimming cost V 0 bases and J 9 bases, with 12 bases left between them. The CDR3 loop spans 12 amino acids. The CDR3 loop is CSVEDSRRVQYF. Written as DNA, the CDR3 is TGCAGCGTTGAAGACTCGCGTCGGGTGCAGTACTTC.

The chain joins TRBV12-5 to TRBJ2-1, with D possibly matching TRBD2 (6 bases). Trimming pared 2 bases from V and 8 bases from J, leaving 7 bases between. The CDR3 has 12 amino acids. CDR1 LGHNT and CDR2 FRNRAP come from the germline V gene. CDR3 nucleotide sequence: TGTGCTAGTGGTTTGAGCGGGTATGAGCAGTTCTTC. Its protein is CASGLSGYEQFF.

This clone was counted between two and nine times. The chain links TRBV10-1 to TRBJ2-1; 8 nucleotides match TRBD2. V shed 4 bases, J shed 0 bases, and the junction held 5 bases outside the gene matches. Per germline, CDR1 WNHNN and CDR2 SYGVQD (reference sequence). The CDR3 contains 16 residues. Here the CDR3 reads CASSGPSGSSYNEQFF. DNA of the CDR3: TGCGCCAGCAGTGGACCAAGCGGGAGCTCCTACAATGAGCAGTTCTTC.

The CDR3 region is CASSDVNTEAFF. CDR3 bases: TGTGCCAGCAGTGACGTGAACACTGAAGCTTTCTTT. The V call is TRBV2, the J call TRBJ1-1; D unclear. V was clipped by 3 bases and J by 0 bases, with 2 bases between them. From germline, CDR1 is SNHLY and CDR2 FYNNEI. This CDR3 has 12 amino acids.

The chain links TRBV7-8 to TRBJ2-7; 10 nucleotides match TRBD1. CDR1 and CDR2 from the germline V gene are SGHVS and FQNEAQ. The length of the CDR3 is 14 residues. V shed 5 bases and J 4 bases; nucleotides not matched to a gene: 5. Written as DNA, the CDR3 is TGTGCCAGCAGCGACTGGACAGGGGGTTACGAGCAGTACTTC. Translated, it gives CASSDWTGGYEQYF.

The gene calls are TRBV28 and TRBJ2-2, with D maybe TRBD1 (6 bases). The CDR3 loop spans 15 amino acids. The V end lost 6 bases, the J end lost 2 bases, and 13 bases lay between the germline ends. Germline values: CDR1 MDHEN, CDR2 SYDVKM. CDR3 coding DNA: TGTGCCAGCAGGGGCCTGGACAGAAACACCGGGGAGCTGTTTTTT. Translation gives CASRGLDRNTGELFF. Filled out from reference TRBV28 and TRBJ2-2, the complete variable domain reads DVKVTQSSRYLVKRTGEKVFLECVQDMDHENMFWYRQDPGLGLRLIYFSYDVKMKEKGDIPEGYSVSREKKERFSLILESASTNQTSMYLCASRGLDRNTGELFFGEGSRLTVL.

The CDR3 sequence is CASSLAGAGTEAFF. The CDR3 DNA is TGTGCCAGCAGCTTAGCGGGGGCAGGAACTGAAGCTTTCTTT. The rearrangement uses TRBV11-2 and TRBJ1-1; D is perhaps TRBD1 (6 bases). V lost 1 base and J lost 5, with 11 bases in between. Germline assignment: CDR1 SGHAT and CDR2 FQNNGV. This CDR3 spans 14 amino acids.

V is TRBV27 and J is TRBJ2-2; a weak D match, TRBD2 (5 bases). Germline CDR1 MNHEY, CDR2 SMNVEV (reference sequence). V lost 7 bases to trimming and J lost 6 bases, with 15 bases between them. This CDR3 has 14 residues. The CDR3 loop is CASTPSLASGELFF. The CDR3 region has the DNA TGTGCCAGCACCCCTAGCTTGGCCTCCGGGGAGCTGTTTTTT.

The V gene is TRBV30, the J gene TRBJ1-5, with D perhaps matching TRBD1 (5 bases). Between the trimmed V and J ends, which lost 1 base and 0 bases, there was a span of 16 bases. This CDR3 contains 17 residues. Germline lookup yields CDR1 GTSNPN and CDR2 SVGIG (reference sequence). CDR3 bases: TGTGCCTGGAGTGAAAAAGGGGATCCTTATAGCAATCAGCCCCAGCATTTT. Encoded protein: CAWSEKGDPYSNQPQHF.

The sample holds a few counts of this clone. The rearrangement uses TRBV27 and TRBJ2-1; D unresolved. The ends were cut back, 0 bases at V and 6 bases at J, with 15 bases in the middle. Germline assignment: CDR1 MNHEY and CDR2 SMNVEV (reference sequence). This CDR3 is built from 16 residues. In nucleotides, the CDR3 is TGTGCCAGCAGTTTATCCCAAGGAATTTGGGGCAATGAGCAGTTCTTC. It specifies CASSLSQGIWGNEQFF.

This chain joins TRBV9 and TRBJ2-7, with TRBD2 as a possible D gene (6 bases). Germline CDR1 and CDR2: SGDLS and YYNGEE. This CDR3 has 14 amino acids. The V and J ends lost 4 bases and 5 bases respectively, with 16 bases between them. CDR3 sequence: CASSLNLPGDEQYF. CDR3 DNA: TGTGCCAGCAGCCTCAACCTGCCGGGGGACGAGCAGTACTTC.

The chain carries TRBV4-1 and TRBJ2-7; 11 bases map to TRBD1. CDR3 length: 15 residues. CDR1 and CDR2 (germline): MGHRA, YSYEKL. V lost 1 base and J lost 6; bases outside the gene matches: 5. The CDR3 DNA follows: TGCGCCAGCAGCCAAGCCCGGACAGGGGGCTCCGAGCAGTACTTC. Protein: CASSQARTGGSEQYF.

The chain combines TRBV5-6 with TRBJ2-7; the D is unclear. This CDR3 has 14 amino acids. Per germline, CDR1 SGHDT and CDR2 YYEEEE. V lost 2 bases, J lost 4 bases, and 13 bases lay in between. DNA for the CDR3: TGTGCCAGCAGCTTAGGTGAGGTGGAATACGAGCAGTACTTC. Protein sequence: CASSLGEVEYEQYF.

The chain combines TRBV15 with TRBJ2-1, with no clear D. The germline V gene encodes CDR1 LNHNV and CDR2 YYDKDF (reference sequence). This CDR3 has 13 residues. Trimming shortened V by 0 bases and J by 7 bases, and 7 bases separated the two germline ends. This CDR3 is CATSRDTRNEQFF. CDR3 DNA: TGTGCCACCAGCAGAGACACAAGGAATGAGCAGTTCTTC. The complete variable domain, with remaining parts taken from reference TRBV15 and TRBJ2-1, reads DAMVIQNPRYQVTQFGKPVTLSCSQTLNHNVMYWYQQKSSQAPKLLFHYYDKDFNNEADTPDNFQSRRPNTSFCFLDIRSPGLGDTAMYLCATSRDTRNEQFFGPGTRLTVL.

The chain links TRBV15 to TRBJ2-6; weak D call: TRBD1 (7 bases). Trimming shortened V by 3 bases and J by 4 bases, and 10 bases separated the two germline ends. The CDR3 runs to 15 residues. Germline V gene sequence: CDR1 LNHNV, CDR2 YYDKDF (reference sequence). DNA for the CDR3: TGTGCCACCAGCAGCAGGGGGGCCGGGGCCAACGTCCTGACTTTC. It encodes CATSSRGAGANVLTF.

The V call is TRBV27, the J call TRBJ2-5; D might be TRBD2 (6 bases). Germline V gene data show CDR1 as MNHEY and CDR2 as SMNVEV (reference sequence). The CDR3 runs 15 residues. The ends were cut back, 6 bases at V and 5 bases at J, with 19 bases in the middle. CDR3 sequence (DNA): TGTGCCAGCAGCCCTACGTGGGGGAGGTGGGAGACCCAGTACTTC. It codes for CASSPTWGRWETQYF.

The chain uses TRBV11-2 and TRBJ2-7; 7 bases fit TRBD2. Germline CDR1 and CDR2: SGHAT and FQNNGV. V was clipped by 5 bases and J by 5 bases; unmatched bases: 12. The CDR3 runs to 15 residues. In DNA, the CDR3 is TGTGCCAGCAGCCAAACTCCGGCAGGGAGGGACGAGCAGTACTTC. Translation gives CASSQTPAGRDEQYF. The complete variable domain, with remaining parts taken from reference TRBV11-2 and TRBJ2-7, reads EAGVAQSPRYKIIEKRQSVAFWCNPISGHATLYWYQQILGQGPKLLIQFQNNGVVDDSQLPKDRFSAERLKGVDSTLKIQPAKLEDSAVYLCASSQTPAGRDEQYFGPGTRLTVT.

The DNA for the CDR3 is TGCAGCGTTGTAGCACGCGGACAGGGGTTTCCCACCATATATTTT. It specifies CSVVARGQGFPTIYF. V is TRBV29-1 and J is TRBJ1-3, with 9 bases aligning to TRBD1. The germline gives CDR1 SQVTM, CDR2 ANQGSEA. The junction had 13 bases not matched to a gene; V was cut back by 4 bases and J by 9 bases. The CDR3 spans 15 residues.